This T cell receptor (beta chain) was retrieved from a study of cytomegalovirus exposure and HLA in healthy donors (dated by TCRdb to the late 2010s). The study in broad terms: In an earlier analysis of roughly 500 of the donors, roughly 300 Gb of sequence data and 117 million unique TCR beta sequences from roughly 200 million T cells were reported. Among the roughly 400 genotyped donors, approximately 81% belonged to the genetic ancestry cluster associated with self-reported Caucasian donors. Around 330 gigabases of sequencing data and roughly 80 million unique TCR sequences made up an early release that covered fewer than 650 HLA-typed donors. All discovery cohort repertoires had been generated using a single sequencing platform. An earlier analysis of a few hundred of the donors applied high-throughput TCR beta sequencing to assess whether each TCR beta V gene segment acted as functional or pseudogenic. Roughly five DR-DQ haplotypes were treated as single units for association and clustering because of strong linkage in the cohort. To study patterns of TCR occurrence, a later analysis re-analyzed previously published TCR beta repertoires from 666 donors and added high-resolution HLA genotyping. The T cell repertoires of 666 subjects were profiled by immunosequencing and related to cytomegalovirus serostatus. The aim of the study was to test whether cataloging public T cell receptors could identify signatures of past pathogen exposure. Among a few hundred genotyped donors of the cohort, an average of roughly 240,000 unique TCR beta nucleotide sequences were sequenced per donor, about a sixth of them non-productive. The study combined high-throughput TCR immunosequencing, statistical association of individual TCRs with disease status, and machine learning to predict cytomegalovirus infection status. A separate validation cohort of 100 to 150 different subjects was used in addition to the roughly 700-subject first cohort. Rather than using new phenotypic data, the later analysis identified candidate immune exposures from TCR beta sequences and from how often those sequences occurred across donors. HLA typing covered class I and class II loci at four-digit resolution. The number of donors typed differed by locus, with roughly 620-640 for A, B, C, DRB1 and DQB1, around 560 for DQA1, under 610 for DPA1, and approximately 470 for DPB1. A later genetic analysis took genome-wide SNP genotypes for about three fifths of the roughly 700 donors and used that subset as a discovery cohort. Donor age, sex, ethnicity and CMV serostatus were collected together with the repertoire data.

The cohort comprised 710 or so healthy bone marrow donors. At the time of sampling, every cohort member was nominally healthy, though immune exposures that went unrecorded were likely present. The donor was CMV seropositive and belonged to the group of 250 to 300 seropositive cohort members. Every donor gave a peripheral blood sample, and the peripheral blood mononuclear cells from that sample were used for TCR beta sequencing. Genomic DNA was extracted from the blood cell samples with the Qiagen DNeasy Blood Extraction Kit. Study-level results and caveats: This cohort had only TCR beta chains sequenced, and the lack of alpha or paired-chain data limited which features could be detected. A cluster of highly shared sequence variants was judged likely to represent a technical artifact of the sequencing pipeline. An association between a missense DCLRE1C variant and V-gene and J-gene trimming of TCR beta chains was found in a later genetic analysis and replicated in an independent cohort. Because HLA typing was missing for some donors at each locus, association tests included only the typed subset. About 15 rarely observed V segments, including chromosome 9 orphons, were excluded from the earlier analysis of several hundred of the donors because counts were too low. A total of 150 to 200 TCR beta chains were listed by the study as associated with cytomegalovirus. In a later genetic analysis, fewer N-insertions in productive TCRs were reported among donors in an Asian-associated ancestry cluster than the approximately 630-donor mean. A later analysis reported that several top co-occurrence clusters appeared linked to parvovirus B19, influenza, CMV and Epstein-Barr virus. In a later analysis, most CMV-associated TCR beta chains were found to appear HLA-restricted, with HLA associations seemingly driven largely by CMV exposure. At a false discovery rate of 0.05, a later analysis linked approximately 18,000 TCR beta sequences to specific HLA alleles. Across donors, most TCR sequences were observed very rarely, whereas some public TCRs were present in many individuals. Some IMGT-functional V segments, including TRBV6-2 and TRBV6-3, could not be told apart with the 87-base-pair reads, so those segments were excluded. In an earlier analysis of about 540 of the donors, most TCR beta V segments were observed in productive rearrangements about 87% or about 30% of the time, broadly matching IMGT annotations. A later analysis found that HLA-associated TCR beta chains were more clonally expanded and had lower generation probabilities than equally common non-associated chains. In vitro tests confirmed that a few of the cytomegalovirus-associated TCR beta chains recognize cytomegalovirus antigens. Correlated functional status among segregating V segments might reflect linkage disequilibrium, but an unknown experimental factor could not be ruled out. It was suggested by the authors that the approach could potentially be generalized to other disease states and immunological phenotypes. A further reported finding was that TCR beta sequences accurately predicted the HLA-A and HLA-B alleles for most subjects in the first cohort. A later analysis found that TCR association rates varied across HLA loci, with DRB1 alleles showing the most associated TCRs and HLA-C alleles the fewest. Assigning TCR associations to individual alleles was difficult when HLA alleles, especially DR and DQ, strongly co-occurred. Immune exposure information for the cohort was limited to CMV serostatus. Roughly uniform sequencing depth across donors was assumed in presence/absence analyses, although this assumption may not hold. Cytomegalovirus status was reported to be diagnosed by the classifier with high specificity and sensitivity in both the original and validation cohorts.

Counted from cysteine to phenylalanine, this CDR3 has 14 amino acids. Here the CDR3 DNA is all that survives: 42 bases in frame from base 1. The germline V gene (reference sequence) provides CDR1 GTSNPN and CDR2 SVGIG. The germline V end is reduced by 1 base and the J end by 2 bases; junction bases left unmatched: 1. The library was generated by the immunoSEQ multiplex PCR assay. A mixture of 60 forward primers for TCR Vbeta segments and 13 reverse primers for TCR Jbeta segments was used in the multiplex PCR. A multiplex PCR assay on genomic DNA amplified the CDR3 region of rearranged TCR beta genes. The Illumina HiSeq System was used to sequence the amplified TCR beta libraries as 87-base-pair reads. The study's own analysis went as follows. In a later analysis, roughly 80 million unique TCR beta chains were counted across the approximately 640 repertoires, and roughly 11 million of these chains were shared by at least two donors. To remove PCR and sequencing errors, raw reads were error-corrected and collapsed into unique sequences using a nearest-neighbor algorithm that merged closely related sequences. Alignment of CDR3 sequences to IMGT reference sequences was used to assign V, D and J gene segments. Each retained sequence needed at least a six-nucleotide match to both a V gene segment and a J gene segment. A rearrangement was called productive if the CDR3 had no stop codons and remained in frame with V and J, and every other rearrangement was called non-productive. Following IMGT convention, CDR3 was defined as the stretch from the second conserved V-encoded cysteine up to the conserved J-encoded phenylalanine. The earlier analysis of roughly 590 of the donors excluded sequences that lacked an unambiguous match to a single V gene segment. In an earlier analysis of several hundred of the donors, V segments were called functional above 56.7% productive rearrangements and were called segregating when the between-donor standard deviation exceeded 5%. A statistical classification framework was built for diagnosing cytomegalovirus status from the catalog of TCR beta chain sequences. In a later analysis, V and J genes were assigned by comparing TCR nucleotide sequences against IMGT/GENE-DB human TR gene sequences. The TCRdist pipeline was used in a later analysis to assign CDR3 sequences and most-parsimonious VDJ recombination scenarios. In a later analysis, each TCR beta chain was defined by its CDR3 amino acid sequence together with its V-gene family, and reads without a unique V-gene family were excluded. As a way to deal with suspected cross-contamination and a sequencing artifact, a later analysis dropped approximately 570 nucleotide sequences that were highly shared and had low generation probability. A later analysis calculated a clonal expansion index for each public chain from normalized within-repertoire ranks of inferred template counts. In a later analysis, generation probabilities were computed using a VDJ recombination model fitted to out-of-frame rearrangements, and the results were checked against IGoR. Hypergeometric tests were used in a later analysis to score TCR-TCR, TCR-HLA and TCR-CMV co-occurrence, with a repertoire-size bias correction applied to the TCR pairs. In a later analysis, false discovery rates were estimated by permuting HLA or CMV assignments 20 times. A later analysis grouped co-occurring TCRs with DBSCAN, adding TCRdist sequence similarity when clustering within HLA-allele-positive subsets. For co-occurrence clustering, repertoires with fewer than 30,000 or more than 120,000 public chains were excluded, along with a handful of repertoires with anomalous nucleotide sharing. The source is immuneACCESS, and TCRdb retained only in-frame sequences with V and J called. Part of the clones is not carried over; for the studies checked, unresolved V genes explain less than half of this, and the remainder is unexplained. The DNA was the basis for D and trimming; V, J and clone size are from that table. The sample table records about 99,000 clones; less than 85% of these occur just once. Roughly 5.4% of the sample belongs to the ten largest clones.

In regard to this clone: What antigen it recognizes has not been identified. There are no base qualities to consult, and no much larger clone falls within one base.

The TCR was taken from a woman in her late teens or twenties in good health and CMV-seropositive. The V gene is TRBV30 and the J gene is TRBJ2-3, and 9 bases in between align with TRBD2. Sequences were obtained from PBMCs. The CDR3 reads CAWSGLAVTDTQYF. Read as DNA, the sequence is TGTGCCTGGAGTGGACTAGCGGTCACAGATACGCAGTATTTT.